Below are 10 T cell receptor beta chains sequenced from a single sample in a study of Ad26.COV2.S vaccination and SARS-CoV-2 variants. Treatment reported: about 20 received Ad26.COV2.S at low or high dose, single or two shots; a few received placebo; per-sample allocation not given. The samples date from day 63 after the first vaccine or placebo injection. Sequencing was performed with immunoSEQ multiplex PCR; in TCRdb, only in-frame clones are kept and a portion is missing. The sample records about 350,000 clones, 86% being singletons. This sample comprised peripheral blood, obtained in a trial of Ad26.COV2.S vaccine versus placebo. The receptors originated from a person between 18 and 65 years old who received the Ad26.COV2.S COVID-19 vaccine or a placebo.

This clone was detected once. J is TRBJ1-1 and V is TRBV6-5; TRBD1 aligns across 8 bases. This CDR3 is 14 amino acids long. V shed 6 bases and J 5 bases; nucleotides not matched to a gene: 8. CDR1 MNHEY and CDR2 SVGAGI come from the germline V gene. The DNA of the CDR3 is TGTGCCAGCAGACGGACAGGGTCGGGGACTGAAGCTTTCTTT. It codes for CASRRTGSGTEAFF.

CDR3 DNA sequence: TGTGCCAGCAGCCCACCGAGACAGGGGGTTTCCTACGAGCAGTACTTC. Translating it yields CASSPPRQGVSYEQYF. This chain joins TRBV13 and TRBJ2-7, with 9 bases that match TRBD1. V was pared by 5 bases and J by 1 base, with 9 bases of the junction left unmatched. The CDR3 contains 16 residues. CDR1 PRHDT and CDR2 FYEKMQ come from the germline V gene (reference sequence).

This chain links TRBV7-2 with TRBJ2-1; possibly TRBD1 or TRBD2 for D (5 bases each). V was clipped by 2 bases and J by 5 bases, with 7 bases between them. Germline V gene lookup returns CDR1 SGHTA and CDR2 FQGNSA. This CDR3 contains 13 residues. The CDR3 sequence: CASSLWGNNEQFF. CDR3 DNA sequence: TGTGCCAGCAGCTTATGGGGGAACAATGAGCAGTTCTTC.

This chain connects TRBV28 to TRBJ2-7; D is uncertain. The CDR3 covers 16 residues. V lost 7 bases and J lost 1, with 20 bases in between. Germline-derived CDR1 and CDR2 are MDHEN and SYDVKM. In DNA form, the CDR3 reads TGTGCCAGCACCCCGTCCGGGCATACCATATCCTACGAGCAGTACTTC. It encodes CASTPSGHTISYEQYF. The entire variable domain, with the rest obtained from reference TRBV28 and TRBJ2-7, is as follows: DVKVTQSSRYLVKRTGEKVFLECVQDMDHENMFWYRQDPGLGLRLIYFSYDVKMKEKGDIPEGYSVSREKKERFSLILESASTNQTSMYLCASTPSGHTISYEQYFGPGTRLTVT.

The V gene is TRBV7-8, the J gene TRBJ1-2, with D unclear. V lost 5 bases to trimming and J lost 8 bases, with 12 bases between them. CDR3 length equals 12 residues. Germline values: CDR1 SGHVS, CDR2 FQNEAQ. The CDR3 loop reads CASSLRRGGYTF. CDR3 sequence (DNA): TGTGCCAGCAGCCTCCGGAGAGGCGGCTACACCTTC.

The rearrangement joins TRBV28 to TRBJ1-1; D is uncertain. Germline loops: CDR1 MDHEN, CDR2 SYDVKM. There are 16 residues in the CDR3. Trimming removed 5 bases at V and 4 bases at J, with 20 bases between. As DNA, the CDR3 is TGTGCCAGCAGTCCCCAAGGTTGGGAACAAAGCACTGAAGCTTTCTTT. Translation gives CASSPQGWEQSTEAFF.

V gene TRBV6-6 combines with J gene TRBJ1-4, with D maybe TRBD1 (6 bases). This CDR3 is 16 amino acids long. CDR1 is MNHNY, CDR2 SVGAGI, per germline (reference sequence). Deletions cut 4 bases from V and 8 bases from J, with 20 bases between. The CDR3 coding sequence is TGTGCCAGCAGTTCCGGGACCTTGGGGGGGCGCGAAAAACTGTTTTTT. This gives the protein CASSSGTLGGREKLFF.

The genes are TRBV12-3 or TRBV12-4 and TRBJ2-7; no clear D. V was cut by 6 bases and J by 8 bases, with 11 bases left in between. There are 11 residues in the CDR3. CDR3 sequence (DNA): TGTGCCAGCAGCTCGACTGGCAAGCAGTACTTC. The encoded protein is CASSSTGKQYF.

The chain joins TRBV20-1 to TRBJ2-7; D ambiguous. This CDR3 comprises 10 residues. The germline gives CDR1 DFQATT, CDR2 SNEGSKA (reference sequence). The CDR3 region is CSAWAYEQYF. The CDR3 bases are TGCAGCGCCTGGGCCTACGAGCAGTACTTC.

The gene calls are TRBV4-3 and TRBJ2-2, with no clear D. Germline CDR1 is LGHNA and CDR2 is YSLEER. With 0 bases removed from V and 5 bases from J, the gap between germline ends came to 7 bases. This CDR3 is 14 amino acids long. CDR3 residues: CASSQDRRTGELFF. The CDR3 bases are TGCGCCAGCAGCCAAGATCGCCGGACCGGGGAGCTGTTTTTT.